This is a list of T cell receptor beta chains from one sample in a study of early T cells in non-severe SARS-CoV-2 infection. One entry per CDR3 protein, called by TCRdb with MiXCR from the 5' RACE reads. Of 30,000 to 35,000 distinct CDR3 sequences listed, about 4.7% are singletons. The sample was whole blood. The receptor set was obtained from an adult who was a healthcare worker with PCR-confirmed SARS-CoV-2 infection or an uninfected control (not recorded which). Each CDR3 is given without its conserved first and last residue.

V gene: TRBV7-2
J gene: TRBJ2-1
CDR3 protein: ASSRGGAAYNEQF

V gene: TRBV3-2
J gene: TRBJ1-1
CDR3 protein: ASSQEEKGVFSGTEAF

V gene: TRBV7-9
J gene: TRBJ2-5
CDR3 protein: ASSLEGSGETQY

V gene: TRBV5-4
J gene: TRBJ1-6
CDR3 protein: ASSLATNTISNSPLH

V gene: TRBV5-1
J gene: TRBJ2-7
CDR3 protein: ASSHGQGFSYEQY

V gene: TRBV6-5
J gene: TRBJ2-3
CDR3 protein: ASSFLTSTDTQY

V gene: TRBV7-9
J gene: TRBJ1-2
CDR3 protein: ASSNVPLDGYT

V gene: TRBV11-3
J gene: TRBJ1-2
CDR3 protein: ASSLDWAGYT

V gene: TRBV28
J gene: TRBJ2-2
CDR3 protein: ASSLLAGANTGELF

V gene: TRBV12-3/TRBV12-4
J gene: TRBJ2-2
CDR3 protein: ASRLLAGGPLGTGELF

V gene: TRBV5-1
J gene: TRBJ2-1
CDR3 protein: ASSHLTSGSSYNEQF

V gene: TRBV5-1
J gene: TRBJ1-2
CDR3 protein: ASSFPGPLYGYT

V gene: TRBV20-1
J gene: TRBJ2-7
CDR3 protein: SARAPPGAKGYEQY

V gene: TRBV29-1
J gene: TRBJ1-5
CDR3 protein: SVVPGRNQPQH

V gene: TRBV6-1
J gene: TRBJ1-1
CDR3 protein: ASSEAPHGNTEAF

V gene: TRBV20-1
J gene: TRBJ2-7
CDR3 protein: SARDRTQQY

V gene: TRBV20-1
J gene: TRBJ2-3
CDR3 protein: SATTDTQY

V gene: TRBV28
J gene: TRBJ1-6
CDR3 protein: ASSSPGGGSYNSPLH

V gene: TRBV25-1
J gene: TRBJ1-1
CDR3 protein: ASSVAGPDKKAF

V gene: TRBV6-6
J gene: TRBJ2-1
CDR3 protein: ASSFGNNEQF

V gene: TRBV19
J gene: TRBJ2-4
CDR3 protein: ASSTSRAGIQY

V gene: TRBV2
J gene: TRBJ1-2
CDR3 protein: ASRAFRQGSGYT

V gene: TRBV20-1
J gene: TRBJ2-1
CDR3 protein: SAPPGQGYNEQF

V gene: TRBV9
J gene: TRBJ2-6
CDR3 protein: ASRRDVPGANVLT

V gene: TRBV20-1
J gene: TRBJ2-1
CDR3 protein: SARDQGASEQF

V gene: TRBV30
J gene: TRBJ1-2
CDR3 protein: AWQGNYGYT

V gene: TRBV7-9
J gene: TRBJ2-3
CDR3 protein: ASSRHSGGAADTQY

V gene: TRBV28
J gene: TRBJ1-6
CDR3 protein: ASSLHGQGGSPLH

V gene: TRBV20-1
J gene: TRBJ2-3
CDR3 protein: SAVALRGSTDTQY

V gene: TRBV6-1
J gene: TRBJ2-1
CDR3 protein: ASLREDSRQF

V gene: TRBV5-8
J gene: TRBJ1-5
CDR3 protein: ASSLGQGVPHQPQH

V gene: TRBV5-6
J gene: TRBJ2-1
CDR3 protein: ASIPLSAGSSYNEQF

V gene: TRBV15
J gene: TRBJ1-1
CDR3 protein: ATSRDLRTTEAF

V gene: TRBV7-2
J gene: TRBJ2-7
CDR3 protein: ASSTTSGWAYEQY

V gene: TRBV6-1
J gene: TRBJ2-5
CDR3 protein: ASTGALETQY

V gene: TRBV6-6
J gene: TRBJ2-3
CDR3 protein: ASMGGSTDTQY

V gene: TRBV9
J gene: TRBJ1-1
CDR3 protein: ASSATLNTEAF

V gene: TRBV19
J gene: TRBJ2-1
CDR3 protein: ASSPLRLAGSYNEQF

V gene: TRBV2
J gene: TRBJ1-1
CDR3 protein: ASSDRVRTEAF

V gene: TRBV5-1
J gene: TRBJ1-2
CDR3 protein: ASSLGQGEAGYT

V gene: TRBV27
J gene: TRBJ2-3
CDR3 protein: ASSSTPRGNTQY

V gene: TRBV3-1
J gene: TRBJ2-1
CDR3 protein: ASSHLIRDNEQF

V gene: TRBV10-1
J gene: TRBJ2-3
CDR3 protein: ASSGKKGLRADTQY

V gene: TRBV4-3
J gene: TRBJ2-7
CDR3 protein: ASSQINGYEQY

V gene: TRBV5-6
J gene: TRBJ2-2
CDR3 protein: ASSLGSGVNTGELF

V gene: TRBV2
J gene: TRBJ2-1
CDR3 protein: ASSLRLAYEQF

V gene: TRBV10-3
J gene: TRBJ2-3
CDR3 protein: AISEGLAGGTDTQY

V gene: TRBV20-1
J gene: TRBJ1-1
CDR3 protein: SDGGGRGTEAF

V gene: TRBV7-2
J gene: TRBJ2-5
CDR3 protein: ASSSGHGQETQY

V gene: TRBV20-1
J gene: TRBJ1-2
CDR3 protein: SARTWIHVGYGYT

V gene: TRBV12-3/TRBV12-4
J gene: TRBJ1-3
CDR3 protein: ASSQTGRSATIY

V gene: TRBV12-3/TRBV12-4
J gene: TRBJ1-1
CDR3 protein: ASSFGMNTEAF

V gene: TRBV7-6
J gene: TRBJ1-4
CDR3 protein: ASSLAAGVTLEKLF

V gene: TRBV11-2
J gene: TRBJ1-2
CDR3 protein: ASSLDSNYGYT

V gene: TRBV18
J gene: TRBJ2-7
CDR3 protein: ASSPPGRVGEQY

V gene: TRBV7-6
J gene: TRBJ2-7
CDR3 protein: ASSPLPGQGAFEQY

V gene: TRBV25-1
J gene: TRBJ2-1
CDR3 protein: ASSFHNEQF